This T cell receptor beta chain was captured in a study of patients and donors after allogeneic stem cell transplantation. Germline-derived CDR1 and CDR2 are SQVTM and ANQGSEA. The CDR3 loop spans 14 amino acids. V dropped 0 bases and J dropped 3 bases, with 11 bases sitting between them. TCRdb reanalysed the RT-PCR reads using MiXCR and keeps one entry per CDR3 protein. This sample yields approximately 170,000 distinct CDR3 sequences, of which approximately 25% are seen a single time; roughly 25% belongs to the top ten. This chain joins TRBV29-1 and TRBJ1-2; D is unclear. This clonotype was obtained from a human donor who was either an allogeneic HSCT recipient or a stem cell or donor lymphocyte infusion donor (not recorded which). It is not recorded whose cells these are; they may come from a transplant donor. Input material: blood, either unsorted or a sorted T cell fraction (not recorded which). In nucleotides, the CDR3 is TGCAGCGTTGAAGATACGAGGGTTTACTATGGCTACACCTTC. Amino acids: CSVEDTRVYYGYTF.